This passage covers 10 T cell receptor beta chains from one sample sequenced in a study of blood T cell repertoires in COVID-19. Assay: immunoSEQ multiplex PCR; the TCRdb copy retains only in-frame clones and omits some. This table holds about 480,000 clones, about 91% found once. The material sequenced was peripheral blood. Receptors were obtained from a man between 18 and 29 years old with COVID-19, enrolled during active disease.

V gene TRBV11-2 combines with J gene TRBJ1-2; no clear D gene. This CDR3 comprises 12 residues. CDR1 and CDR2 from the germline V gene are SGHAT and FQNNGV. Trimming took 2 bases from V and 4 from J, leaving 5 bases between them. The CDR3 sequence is CASSLSLYGYTF. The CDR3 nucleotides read TGTGCCAGCAGCTTAAGCCTCTATGGCTACACCTTC.

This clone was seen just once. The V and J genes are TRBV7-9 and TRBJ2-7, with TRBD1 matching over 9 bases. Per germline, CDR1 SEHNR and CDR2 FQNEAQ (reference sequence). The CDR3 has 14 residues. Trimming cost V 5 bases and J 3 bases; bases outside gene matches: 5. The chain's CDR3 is CASSLRTGVYEQYF. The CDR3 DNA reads TGTGCCAGCAGCCTTCGGACAGGGGTCTACGAGCAGTACTTC.

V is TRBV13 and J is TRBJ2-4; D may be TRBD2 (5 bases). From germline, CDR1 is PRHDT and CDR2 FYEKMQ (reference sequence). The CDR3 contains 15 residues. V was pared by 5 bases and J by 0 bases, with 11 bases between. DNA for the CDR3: TGTGCCAGCAGCATCGCCGGACTAGCCAAAAACATTCAGTACTTC. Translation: CASSIAGLAKNIQYF.

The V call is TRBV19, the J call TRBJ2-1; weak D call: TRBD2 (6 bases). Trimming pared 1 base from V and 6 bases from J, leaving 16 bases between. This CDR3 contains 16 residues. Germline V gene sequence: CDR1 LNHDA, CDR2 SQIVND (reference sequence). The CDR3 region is CASSIVTRVAANEQFF. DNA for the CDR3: TGTGCCAGTAGTATAGTAACGAGGGTAGCGGCCAATGAGCAGTTCTTC.

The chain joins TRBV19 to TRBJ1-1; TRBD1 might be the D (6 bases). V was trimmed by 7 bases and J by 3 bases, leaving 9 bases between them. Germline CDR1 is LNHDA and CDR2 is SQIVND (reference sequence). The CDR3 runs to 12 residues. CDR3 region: CASMGADTEAFF. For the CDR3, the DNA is TGTGCCAGTATGGGGGCTGACACTGAAGCTTTCTTT.

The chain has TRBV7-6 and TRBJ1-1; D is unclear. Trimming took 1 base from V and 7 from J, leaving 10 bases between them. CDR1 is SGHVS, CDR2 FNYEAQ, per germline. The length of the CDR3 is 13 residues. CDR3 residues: CASSLDPRGEAFF. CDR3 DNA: TGTGCCAGCAGCTTAGATCCCCGGGGTGAAGCTTTCTTT.

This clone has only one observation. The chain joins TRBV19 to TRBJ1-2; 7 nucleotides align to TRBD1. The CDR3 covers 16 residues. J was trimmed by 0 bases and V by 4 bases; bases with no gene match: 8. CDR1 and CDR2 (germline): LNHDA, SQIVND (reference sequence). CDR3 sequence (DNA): TGTGCCAGTAGTACCGCCCACAGGGGAGCTAACTATGGCTACACCTTC. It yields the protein CASSTAHRGANYGYTF.

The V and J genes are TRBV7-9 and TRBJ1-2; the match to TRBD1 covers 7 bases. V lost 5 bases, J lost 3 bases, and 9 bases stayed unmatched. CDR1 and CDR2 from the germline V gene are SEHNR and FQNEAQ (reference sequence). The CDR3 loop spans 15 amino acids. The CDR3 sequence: CASSVQGRSYYGYTF. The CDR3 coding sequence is TGTGCCAGCAGCGTACAGGGGAGATCGTACTATGGCTACACCTTC.

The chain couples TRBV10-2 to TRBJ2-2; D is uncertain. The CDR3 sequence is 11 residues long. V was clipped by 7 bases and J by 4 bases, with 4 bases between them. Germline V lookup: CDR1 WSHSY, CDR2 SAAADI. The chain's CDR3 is CASTFTGELFF. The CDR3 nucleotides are TGCGCCAGCACCTTCACCGGGGAGCTGTTTTTT.

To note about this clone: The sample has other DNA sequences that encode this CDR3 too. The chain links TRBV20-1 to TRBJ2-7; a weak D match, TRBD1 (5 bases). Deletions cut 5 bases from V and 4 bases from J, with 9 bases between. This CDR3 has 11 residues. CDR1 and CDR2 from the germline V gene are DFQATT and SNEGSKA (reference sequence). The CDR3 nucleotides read TGCAGTGCTGCTCAGGGTTACGAGCAGTACTTC. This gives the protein CSAAQGYEQYF.